These 32 T cell receptor beta chains came from one sample sequenced in a study of T cell repertoires in aging, cancer and after chemotherapy. Multiplex touch-down PCR with TRB-A/B primers amplified rearranged V-D-J TRB sequences. MiXCR was run by TCRdb on the multiplex PCR reads, yielding one entry per CDR3 protein. The table shows more than 10,000 distinct CDR3 sequences, with approximately 21% occurring only once. Amplification of TCR beta used genomic DNA extracted from peripheral blood. Sequenced: blood. The receptor set was obtained from a human donor in good health.

The chain is built from TRBV20-1 and TRBJ2-7, with 9 nucleotides matching TRBD1. CDR1 is DFQATT, CDR2 SNEGSKA, per germline (reference sequence). The J segment lost 3 bases and the V segment lost 5 bases, leaving 8 bases of the junction unmatched. This CDR3 comprises 14 residues. The CDR3 nucleotides read TGCAGTGCTCGGCCTACAGGGGGCCTCTACGAGCAGTACTTC. Residues: CSARPTGGLYEQYF.

This clonotype is classed as medium-sized. The chain employs TRBV19 and TRBJ1-2; D ambiguous. The CDR3 is made up of 13 amino acids. V was clipped by 6 bases and J by 8 bases, with 16 bases between them. In germline, CDR1 is LNHDA, CDR2 SQIVND (reference sequence). The CDR3 protein is CASSPLVMGGYTF. In DNA form, the CDR3 reads TGTGCCAGTAGCCCGCTGGTGATGGGGGGCTACACCTTC.

This clonotype has only a few counts. The chain links TRBV7-2 to TRBJ1-2; D not resolved. This CDR3 has 15 amino acids. Germline V gene sequence: CDR1 SGHTA, CDR2 FQGNSA. V lost 1 base and J lost 4, with 13 bases in between. As DNA, the CDR3 is TGTGCCAGCAGCTTAGAAATAGGACGTAGCTATGGCTACACCTTC. It encodes CASSLEIGRSYGYTF.

V gene TRBV6-4 combines with J gene TRBJ2-1, with 9 bases that match TRBD2. J was trimmed by 4 bases and V by 2 bases; bases with no gene match: 0. The germline CDR1 and CDR2 sequences are MRHNA and SNTAGT. CDR3 length: 14 residues. CDR3 protein: CASSDAGGYNEQFF. CDR3 nucleotide sequence: TGTGCCAGCAGTGACGCGGGGGGGTACAATGAGCAGTTCTTC.

The chain is built from TRBV19 and TRBJ1-6, with 7 bases that match TRBD1. Looked up from germline, CDR1 is LNHDA and CDR2 is SQIVND (reference sequence). There are 18 residues in the CDR3. V shed 7 bases, J shed 4 bases, and the junction held 16 bases outside the gene matches. CDR3 coding DNA: TGTGCCAGTACCACGACAGGGATCCCCCCTACTTATAATTCACCCCTCCACTTT. Its protein is CASTTTGIPPTYNSPLHF.

This clonotype was counted only a few times. V usage is TRBV6-1 and J usage is TRBJ2-1, with TRBD2 matching 8 bases. The CDR3 consists of 15 residues. J gave up 7 bases and V 5 bases, and 10 bases lay outside the gene matches. Germline assignment: CDR1 MNHNS and CDR2 SASEGT. The CDR3 loop reads CASSRSGGLWNEQFF. In DNA form, the CDR3 reads TGTGCCAGCAGTCGAAGCGGGGGATTATGGAATGAGCAGTTCTTC.

In its sample, this clonotype ranks as medium-sized. V gene TRBV6-2 or TRBV6-3 combines with J gene TRBJ2-6, with D uncertain. Germline V gene data show CDR1 as MNHEY and CDR2 as SVGEGT. V was pared by 2 bases and J by 1 base, with 12 bases between. This CDR3 region has 17 residues. The CDR3 sequence is CASSYASSISGANVLTF. The DNA for the CDR3 is TGTGCCAGCAGTTACGCAAGCTCTATTTCTGGGGCCAACGTCCTGACTTTC.

This clonotype was seen a few times. The chain uses TRBV6-1 and TRBJ2-3, with 14 bases aligning to TRBD2. The CDR3 sequence is 15 residues long. Per the germline V gene, CDR1 is MNHNS and CDR2 is SASEGT. J was trimmed by 3 bases and V by 7 bases; bases with no gene match: 3. CDR3 protein: CASTGLAGGTDTQYF. CDR3 in DNA: TGTGCCAGCACCGGACTAGCGGGGGGAACAGATACGCAGTATTTT.

This clonotype was picked up many times. The CDR3 coding sequence is TGTGCCAGCAGTTACGCACCGAACGGTTACGAGCAGTACTTC. Translating gives CASSYAPNGYEQYF. J is TRBJ2-7 and V is TRBV6-5; D call uncertain. Between the trimmed V and J ends, which lost 2 bases and 4 bases, there was a span of 12 bases. The CDR3 covers 14 residues. Germline V lookup: CDR1 MNHEY, CDR2 SVGAGI.

V gene TRBV12-3 or TRBV12-4 combines with J gene TRBJ1-3; the D gene is possibly TRBD1 (6 bases). V was cut by 7 bases and J by 4 bases, with 17 bases left in between. The CDR3 is 15 amino acids. CDR3 coding DNA: TGTGCCAGCACCCTGTCCAGGGGCCGAGGAAACACCATATATTTT. Its translation: CASTLSRGRGNTIYF.

This chain links TRBV14 with TRBJ1-1; D gene unclear. From germline, CDR1 is SGHDN and CDR2 FVKESK. The CDR3 has 12 residues. Trimming pared 4 bases from V and 0 bases from J, leaving 3 bases between. CDR3 nucleotide sequence: TGTGCCAGCAGCCGTATGAACACTGAAGCTTTCTTT. It yields the protein CASSRMNTEAFF. The whole variable domain, filled in from reference TRBV14 and TRBJ1-1, reads EAGVTQFPSHSVIEKGQTVTLRCDPISGHDNLYWYRRVMGKEIKFLLHFVKESKQDESGMPNNRFLAERTGGTYSTLKVQPAELEDSGVYFCASSRMNTEAFFGQGTRLTVV.

This clonotype has more than one count but fewer than ten. This rearrangement joins TRBV20-1 to TRBJ1-1, with D uncertain. The CDR3 length is 11 residues. CDR1 and CDR2 from the germline V gene are DFQATT and SNEGSKA (reference sequence). The V gene lost 4 bases and the J gene lost 1 base, with 4 bases spanning the gap. This chain's CDR3 is CSAKRNTEAFF. CDR3 sequence (DNA): TGCAGTGCTAAGAGGAACACTGAAGCTTTCTTT.

J is TRBJ1-1 and V is TRBV19; D might be TRBD1 (6 bases). This CDR3 has 14 residues. Germline CDR1 reads LNHDA; CDR2 reads SQIVND (reference sequence). V lost 6 bases and J 4 bases, leaving 15 bases between the germline ends. The CDR3 coding sequence is TGTGCCAGTAGGGACAGTAGCCGTAGCACTGAAGCTTTCTTT. It yields the protein CASRDSSRSTEAFF.

This clonotype was seen a few times. The chain couples TRBV6-5 to TRBJ2-1, with 8 bases that match TRBD2. The CDR3 covers 15 residues. The junction had 13 bases not matched to a gene; V was cut back by 5 bases and J by 10 bases. Germline CDR1 and CDR2: MNHEY and SVGAGI. The CDR3 spells CASSRSGTSSWEQFF. CDR3 in DNA: TGTGCCAGCAGTCGGTCCGGGACTAGTTCTTGGGAGCAGTTCTTC.

This clonotype showed up just a few times. The V and J genes are TRBV13 and TRBJ1-5; tentative D call: TRBD1 (6 bases). CDR3 length: 13 residues. Trimming took off 5 bases at V and 3 bases at J, with 8 bases between the two ends. CDR1 and CDR2 (germline): PRHDT, FYEKMQ (reference sequence). The CDR3, as DNA: TGTGCCAGCAGCCGGGGGGCCAATCAGCCCCAGCATTTT. It encodes CASSRGANQPQHF.

The gene calls are TRBV6-4 and TRBJ2-7; D gene ambiguous. Between the trimmed V and J ends, which lost 6 bases and 6 bases, there was a span of 15 bases. Germline V lookup: CDR1 MRHNA, CDR2 SNTAGT. The CDR3 is made up of 13 amino acids. CDR3 coding DNA: TGTGCCAGCAGCCCCCGGGCTGGCCTCGAGCAGTACTTC. Amino acids: CASSPRAGLEQYF.

The rearrangement uses TRBV19 and TRBJ2-3; D is ambiguous. CDR3 length: 13 amino acids. Trimming pared 7 bases from V and 6 bases from J, leaving 14 bases between. Germline lookup yields CDR1 LNHDA and CDR2 SQIVND (reference sequence). The DNA of the CDR3 is TGTGCCAGTATAGGATTCGGATTGGATACGCAGTATTTT. Protein sequence: CASIGFGLDTQYF.

This clonotype came up a few times. V and J are TRBV27 and TRBJ1-5; TRBD1 aligns across 8 bases. The length of the CDR3 is 14 residues. Germline trimming cut 8 bases from V and 2 bases from J; bases unmatched to any gene: 5. The V gene's germline CDR1 is MNHEY and CDR2 SMNVEV (reference sequence). The DNA for the CDR3 is TGTGCCAGCGGCCCGACAGGGGGCAATCAGCCCCAGCATTTT. It codes for CASGPTGGNQPQHF.

This clonotype was recorded at least ten times. The chain links TRBV19 to TRBJ2-7; no clear D gene. Trimming took off 3 bases at V and 0 bases at J, with 12 bases between the two ends. The CDR3 covers 15 residues. Per germline, CDR1 LNHDA and CDR2 SQIVND (reference sequence). CDR3 sequence reads: CASSMESVSSYEQYF. DNA for the CDR3: TGTGCCAGTAGTATGGAGAGCGTTAGCTCCTACGAGCAGTACTTC.

As regards this clonotype: Given a much more abundant clone one base away, this may be a read error. CDR3 nucleotides: TGTGCCAGTAGTAGGACGGGCGGGGGCACCACCGGGGAGCTGTTTTTT. Encoded protein: CASSRTGGGTTGELFF. The V call is TRBV19, the J call TRBJ2-2, with a possible D match to TRBD2 (7 bases). Trimming removed 4 bases at V and 4 bases at J, with 16 bases between. The CDR3 covers 16 residues. CDR1 LNHDA and CDR2 SQIVND come from the germline V gene (reference sequence).

This clonotype turned up a few times. This sequence joins TRBV20-1 and TRBJ2-1; 9 nucleotides match TRBD1. V lost 0 bases, J lost 8 bases, and 5 bases stayed unmatched. This CDR3 has 14 residues. Germline-derived CDR1 and CDR2 are DFQATT and SNEGSKA (reference sequence). This CDR3 is CSARDPGQGHEQFF. CDR3 nucleotides: TGCAGTGCTAGAGACCCGGGACAGGGACATGAGCAGTTCTTC.

A note on this clonotype: A much larger clone differs from this one at a single base, so this may be a read error. The chain uses TRBV19 and TRBJ2-7, with D perhaps matching TRBD1 (6 bases). V was clipped by 2 bases and J by 0 bases, with 14 bases between them. Germline CDR1 LNHDA, CDR2 SQIVND (reference sequence). This CDR3 has 16 amino acids. The CDR3 reads CASSIRGIVSSYEQYF. The CDR3 coding sequence is TGTGCCAGTAGTATAAGGGGGATTGTTTCCTCCTACGAGCAGTACTTC.

This clonotype was counted only a few times. The J gene is TRBJ1-2, the V gene TRBV2; D unclear. The CDR3 covers 12 residues. Germline V CDR1 and CDR2: SNHLY, FYNNEI. V was clipped by 7 bases and J by 4 bases, with 10 bases between them. The CDR3 DNA reads as TGTGCCAGCAAAAGGGAAAGCTATGGCTACACCTTC. Protein: CASKRESYGYTF.

This clonotype showed up many times. The rearrangement joins TRBV6-6 to TRBJ2-2; 9 bases map to TRBD2. The CDR3 length is 20 residues. Germline loops: CDR1 MNHNY, CDR2 SVGAGI (reference sequence). V shed 6 bases, J shed 0 bases, and the junction held 17 bases outside the gene matches. CDR3 coding DNA: TGTGCCAGCAGATCCGTAACGGGAGCGGGGGGCCCCACGAACACCGGGGAGCTGTTTTTT. Encoded protein: CASRSVTGAGGPTNTGELFF.

This rearrangement joins TRBV7-9 to TRBJ1-4; D remains ambiguous. V gave up 2 bases and J gave up 8 bases, with 9 bases separating them. The CDR3 length is 13 residues. The germline CDR1 and CDR2 sequences are SEHNR and FQNEAQ (reference sequence). Written as DNA, the CDR3 is TGTGCCAGCAGCTTAATGGCAGAGGAAAAACTGTTTTTT. It translates to CASSLMAEEKLFF.

This clonotype appeared a few times. The rearrangement links TRBV5-6 to TRBJ2-2; D tentatively fits TRBD1 or TRBD2 (6 bases each). Germline V CDR1 and CDR2: SGHDT, YYEEEE. V shed 1 base and J shed 6 bases, with 13 bases lying between them. The CDR3 length is 15 residues. In nucleotides, the CDR3 is TGTGCCAGCAGCTTGTTCACGGGGGCGGCCGGGGAGCTGTTTTTT. Translation gives CASSLFTGAAGELFF. Together with reference TRBV5-6 and TRBJ2-2, the CDR3 gives the full variable domain: DAGVTQSPTHLIKTRGQQVTLRCSPKSGHDTVSWYQQALGQGPQFIFQYYEEEERQRGNFPDRFSGHQFPNYSSELNVNALLLGDSALYLCASSLFTGAAGELFFGEGSRLTVL.

This clonotype was observed a few times. This chain links TRBV18 with TRBJ1-3; no firm D call. V lost 6 bases and J lost 0, with 15 bases in between. The CDR3 has 16 amino acids. Germline V gene sequence: CDR1 KGHSH, CDR2 LQKENI. In DNA, the CDR3 is TGTGCCAGCTCCCGCAATTGGGGTAGCTCTGGAAACACCATATATTTT. Protein sequence: CASSRNWGSSGNTIYF.

This clonotype has more than one count but fewer than ten. The V gene is TRBV30, the J gene TRBJ1-1; 7 bases agree with TRBD1. The CDR3 sequence is 12 residues long. J gave up 5 bases and V 5 bases, and 5 bases lay outside the gene matches. Germline values: CDR1 GTSNPN, CDR2 SVGIG (reference sequence). Here the CDR3 reads CAWSGGWTEAFF. Here the CDR3 DNA reads TGTGCCTGGTCAGGGGGGTGGACTGAAGCTTTCTTT. The full variable domain, its missing parts supplied by reference TRBV30 and TRBJ1-1, is SQTIHQWPATLVQPVGSPLSLECTVEGTSNPNLYWYRQAAGRGLQLLFYSVGIGQISSEVPQNLSASRPQDRQFILSSKKLLLSDSGFYLCAWSGGWTEAFFGQGTRLTVV.

In this sample, this clonotype turned up many times. The chain links TRBV19 to TRBJ2-4, with TRBD1 as a possible D gene (6 bases). The CDR3 totals 15 residues. V lost 3 bases and J lost 6, with 15 bases in between. CDR1 and CDR2 (germline): LNHDA, SQIVND (reference sequence). CDR3 DNA sequence: TGTGCCAGTAGTATTCTACTGGGGACACCAAACATTCAGTACTTC. Translating it yields CASSILLGTPNIQYF.

There are many counts of this clonotype. This chain connects TRBV5-1 to TRBJ2-7; 12 positions match TRBD2. J lost 0 bases, V lost 0 bases, and 4 bases had no gene match. Germline V gives CDR1 SGHRS, CDR2 YFSETQ. This CDR3 is built from 17 residues. This CDR3 reads CASSLALAGGLSYEQYF. The DNA for the CDR3 is TGCGCCAGCAGCTTGGCACTAGCGGGGGGCCTCTCCTACGAGCAGTACTTC.

The V call is TRBV19, the J call TRBJ2-4; D gene ambiguous. Germline lookup yields CDR1 LNHDA and CDR2 SQIVND (reference sequence). The CDR3 runs to 15 residues. V lost 3 bases to trimming and J lost 7 bases, with 16 bases between them. CDR3 protein: CASSIPVTIGNIQYF. The CDR3, as DNA: TGTGCCAGTAGTATCCCAGTCACCATTGGGAACATTCAGTACTTC.

About this clonotype: A read error may explain this, as a much larger clone is one base away. The chain couples TRBV6-1 to TRBJ2-3, with 9 bases aligning to TRBD2. V gave up 5 bases and J gave up 2 bases; unmatched junction bases: 2. This CDR3 has 14 residues. CDR1 MNHNS and CDR2 SASEGT come from the germline V gene. As DNA, the CDR3 is TGTGCCAGCAGTTTAGCGGGGGCCACAGATACGCAGTATTTT. Translating gives CASSLAGATDTQYF.